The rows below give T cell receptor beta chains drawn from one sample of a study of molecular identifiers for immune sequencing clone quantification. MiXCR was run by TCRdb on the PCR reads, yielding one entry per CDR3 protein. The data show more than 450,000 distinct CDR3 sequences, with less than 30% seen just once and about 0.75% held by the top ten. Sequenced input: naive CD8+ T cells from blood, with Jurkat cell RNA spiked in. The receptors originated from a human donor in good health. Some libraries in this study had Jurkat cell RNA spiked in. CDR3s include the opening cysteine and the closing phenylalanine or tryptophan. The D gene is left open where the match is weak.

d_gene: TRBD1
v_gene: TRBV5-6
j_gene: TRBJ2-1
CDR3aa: CASNEGWDRGWGNEQFF

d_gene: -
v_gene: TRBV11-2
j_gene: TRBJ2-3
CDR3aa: CASSLSVSGSTDTQYF

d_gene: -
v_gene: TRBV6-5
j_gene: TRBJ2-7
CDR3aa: CASTPYQANRGGEQYF

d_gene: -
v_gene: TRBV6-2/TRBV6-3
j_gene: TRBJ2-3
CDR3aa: CAIWSTDTQYF

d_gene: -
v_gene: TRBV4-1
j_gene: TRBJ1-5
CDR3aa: CASSQVGLGQPQHF

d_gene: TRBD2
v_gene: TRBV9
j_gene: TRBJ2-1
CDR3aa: CASSVETSGGLNEQFF

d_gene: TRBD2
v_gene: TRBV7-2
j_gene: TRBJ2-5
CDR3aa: CASSLAGDLLASGAIETQYF

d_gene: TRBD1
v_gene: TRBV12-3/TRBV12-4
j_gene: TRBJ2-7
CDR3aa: CASSFVGTGEFGAREQYF

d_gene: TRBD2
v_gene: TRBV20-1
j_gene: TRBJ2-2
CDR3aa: CSASPGLAGVFTGELFF

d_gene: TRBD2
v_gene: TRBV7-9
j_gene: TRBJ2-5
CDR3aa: CASSYLAGEETQYF

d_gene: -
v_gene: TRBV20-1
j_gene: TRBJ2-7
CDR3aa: CSARRSSTYEQYF

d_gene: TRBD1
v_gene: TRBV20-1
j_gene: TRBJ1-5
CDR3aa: CSARDGDRAGNQPQHF

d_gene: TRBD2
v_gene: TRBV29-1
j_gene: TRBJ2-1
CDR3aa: CSVPRLAGGYEQFF

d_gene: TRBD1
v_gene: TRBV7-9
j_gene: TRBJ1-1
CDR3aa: CASSLPGQGAGTEAFF

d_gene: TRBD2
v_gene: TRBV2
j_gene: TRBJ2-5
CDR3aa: CASSEASLAKATQYF

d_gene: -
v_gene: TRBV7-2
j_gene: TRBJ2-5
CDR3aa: CASSLWGPSQGTQYF

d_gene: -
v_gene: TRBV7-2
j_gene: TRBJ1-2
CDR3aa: CASSLKYGSNYGYTF

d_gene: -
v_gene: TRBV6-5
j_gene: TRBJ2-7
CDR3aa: CASSYASGYEQYF

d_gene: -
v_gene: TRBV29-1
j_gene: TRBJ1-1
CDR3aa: CSVVGTEAFF

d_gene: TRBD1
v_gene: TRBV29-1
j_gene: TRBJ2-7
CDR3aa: CSVEDRDRGYEQYF

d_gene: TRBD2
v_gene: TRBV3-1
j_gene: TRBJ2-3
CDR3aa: CASSLRLAGGMNTQYF

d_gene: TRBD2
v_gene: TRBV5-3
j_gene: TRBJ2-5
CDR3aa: CASSPWTSGSKETQYF

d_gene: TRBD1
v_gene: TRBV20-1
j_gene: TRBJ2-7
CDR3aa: CSARSDRGSYEQYF

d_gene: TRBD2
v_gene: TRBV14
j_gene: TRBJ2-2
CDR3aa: CASSLLAGGPNTGELFF

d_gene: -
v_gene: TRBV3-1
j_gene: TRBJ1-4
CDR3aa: CASTGNLGSGLFF

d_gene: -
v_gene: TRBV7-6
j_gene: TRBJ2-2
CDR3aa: CASRPPNLNTGELFF

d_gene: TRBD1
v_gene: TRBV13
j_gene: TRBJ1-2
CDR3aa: CASSLGPGTGRGYTF

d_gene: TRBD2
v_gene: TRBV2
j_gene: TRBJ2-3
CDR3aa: CASSERLAALSDTQYF

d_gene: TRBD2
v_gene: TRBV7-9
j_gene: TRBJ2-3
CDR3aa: CASSGQTSGYTDTQYF

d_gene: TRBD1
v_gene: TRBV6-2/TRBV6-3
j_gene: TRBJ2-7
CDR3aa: CASSYPGQFYEQYF

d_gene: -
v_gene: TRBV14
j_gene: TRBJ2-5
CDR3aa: CASSRKGPGSQETQYF

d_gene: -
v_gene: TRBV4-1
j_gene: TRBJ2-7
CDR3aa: CASSPREGGYEQYF

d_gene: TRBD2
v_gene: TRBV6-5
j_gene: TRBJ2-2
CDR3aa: CASSTSGHYTGELFF

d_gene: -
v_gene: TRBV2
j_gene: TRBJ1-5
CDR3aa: CASSSRALNQPQHF

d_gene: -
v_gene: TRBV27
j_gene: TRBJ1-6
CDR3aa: CASSWAASDNSPLHF

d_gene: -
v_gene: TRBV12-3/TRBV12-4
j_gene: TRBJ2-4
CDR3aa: CASSFSGDRAKNIQYF

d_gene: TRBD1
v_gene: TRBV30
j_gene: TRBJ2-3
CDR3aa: CAWSVGQGVVDTQYF

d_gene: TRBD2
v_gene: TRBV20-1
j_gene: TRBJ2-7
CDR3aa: CSAPGGLAGSYEQYF

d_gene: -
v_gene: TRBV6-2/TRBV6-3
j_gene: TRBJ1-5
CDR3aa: CASSQWGNQPQHF

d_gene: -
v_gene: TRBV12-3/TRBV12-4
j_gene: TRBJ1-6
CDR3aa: CASSPLHF

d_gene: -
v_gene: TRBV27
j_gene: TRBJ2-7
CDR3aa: CASSSPGLEDEQYF

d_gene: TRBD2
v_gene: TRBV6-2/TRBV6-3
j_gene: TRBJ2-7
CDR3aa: CASSWTSGETYEQYF

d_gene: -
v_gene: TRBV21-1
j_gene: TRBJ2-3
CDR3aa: CASSKANRPSTDTQYF

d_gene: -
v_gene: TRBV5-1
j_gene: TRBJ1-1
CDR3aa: CASGYPTGSLNTEAFF

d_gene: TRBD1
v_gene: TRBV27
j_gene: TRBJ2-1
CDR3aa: CASFPGTGGPDEQFF

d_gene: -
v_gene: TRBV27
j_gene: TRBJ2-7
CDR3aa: CASSSRATYEQYF

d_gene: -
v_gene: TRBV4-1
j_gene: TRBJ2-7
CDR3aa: CASSLLIAGPGEGDRSYEQYF

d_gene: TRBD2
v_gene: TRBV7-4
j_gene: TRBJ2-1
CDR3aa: CASSLEREELLDEQFF

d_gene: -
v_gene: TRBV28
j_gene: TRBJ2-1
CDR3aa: CASSFRDTHYNEQFF

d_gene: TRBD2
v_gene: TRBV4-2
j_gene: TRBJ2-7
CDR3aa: CASSQDKLAGIYEQYF